The 20 T cell receptor beta chains below come from one sample, sequenced in a study of blood T cell repertoires in COVID-19. Libraries were prepared by immunoSEQ multiplex PCR; TCRdb keeps only in-frame clonotypes and omits some of them. The sample yields roughly 450,000 clones, about 90% seen once. Sample: PBMCs or T cells enriched from blood (not recorded which). These receptors were collected from a man younger than 35 who had recovered from COVID-19.

The V gene is TRBV9, the J gene TRBJ1-3, with D unresolved. This CDR3 has 17 amino acids. The germline V gene encodes CDR1 SGDLS and CDR2 YYNGEE. V was cut by 0 bases and J by 0 bases, with 13 bases left in between. The chain's CDR3 is CASSVASGTASGNTIYF. In nucleotides, the CDR3 is TGTGCCAGCAGCGTAGCGTCAGGTACAGCCTCTGGAAACACCATATATTTT.

CDR3 sequence: CASSELGQGLISGNTIYF. The CDR3 DNA sequence: TGTGCCAGCAGTGAATTAGGACAGGGCTTAATATCTGGAAACACCATATATTTT. The V call is TRBV6-1, the J call TRBJ1-3; 8 positions agree with TRBD1. J was trimmed by 1 base and V by 2 bases; bases with no gene match: 10. The CDR3 totals 18 residues. CDR1 MNHNS and CDR2 SASEGT come from the germline V gene.

The J gene is TRBJ1-2, the V gene TRBV12-2; the D call of TRBD1 is as the table states it, not checked on the DNA. TRBV12-2 is noted as a pseudogene. The CDR3 spans 15 residues. The CDR3 DNA follows: TGTGCAAGTCGCTTAGAACCGGGACAGTACTATGGCTACACCTTC. Its translation is CASRLEPGQYYGYTF.

Note on this clone: Other DNA sequences within the sample encode an identical CDR3. The chain combines TRBV28 with TRBJ2-7; D possibly corresponds to TRBD1 (5 bases). CDR3 length: 12 residues. V lost 3 bases, J lost 4 bases, and 7 bases lay in between. CDR1 is MDHEN and CDR2 is SYDVKM in the germline V gene. CDR3 nucleotides: TGTGCCAGCAGTTTGGGGCAGTACGAGCAGTACTTC. Its translation: CASSLGQYEQYF.

V and J are TRBV6-5 and TRBJ2-5; 10 bases match TRBD1. The CDR3 has 15 residues. Germline assignment: CDR1 MNHEY and CDR2 SVGAGI. V dropped 5 bases and J dropped 2; count of bases not matched to a gene: 5. Written as DNA, the CDR3 is TGTGCCAGCAGTACGGGACAGGGGACGCAAGAGACCCAGTACTTC. Its translation is CASSTGQGTQETQYF.

This chain uses TRBV30 with TRBJ1-2, with 8 nucleotides matching TRBD1. The CDR3 spans 13 residues. With V trimmed by 7 bases and J by 7 bases, 11 bases remained unmatched. CDR1 GTSNPN and CDR2 SVGIG come from the germline V gene (reference sequence). The CDR3 spells CAFRDRSDPGYTF. The CDR3 nucleotides read TGTGCCTTTAGGGACAGGTCAGACCCTGGCTACACCTTC.

The rearrangement joins TRBV25-1 to TRBJ1-6; D uncertain. CDR1 is MGHDK and CDR2 is SYGVNS in the germline V gene. CDR3 length equals 14 residues. V lost 5 bases and J 3 bases, leaving 8 bases between the germline ends. CDR3 region: CASSYRVYNSPLHF. The DNA for the CDR3 is TGTGCCAGCAGTTACCGGGTCTATAATTCACCCCTCCACTTT.

This CDR3 reads CASSFSGDGTNSPLHF. CDR3 nucleotide sequence: TGTGCCAGCAGCTTCTCTGGAGACGGCACAAATTCACCCCTCCACTTT. V and J are TRBV7-8 and TRBJ1-6; D gene uncertain. Between the trimmed V and J ends, which lost 3 bases and 7 bases, there was a span of 16 bases. The CDR3 totals 16 residues. Germline V gene lookup returns CDR1 SGHVS and CDR2 FQNEAQ.

The rearrangement links TRBV29-1 to TRBJ2-1; D ambiguous. Germline V gene data show CDR1 as SQVTM and CDR2 as ANQGSEA. The CDR3 has 11 amino acids. V dropped 3 bases and J dropped 4 bases, with 4 bases sitting between them. Here the CDR3 reads CSVDRYNEQFF. CDR3 nucleotide sequence: TGCAGCGTTGACAGGTACAATGAGCAGTTCTTC.

This chain connects TRBV14 to TRBJ2-7, with D tentatively TRBD1 (6 bases). Germline V lookup: CDR1 SGHDN, CDR2 FVKESK. With 1 base removed from V and 2 bases from J, the gap between germline ends came to 9 bases. The CDR3 spans 14 residues. The CDR3 DNA sequence: TGTGCCAGCAGCCAAGGGGCAGGGGCCTACGAGCAGTACTTC. Its protein is CASSQGAGAYEQYF.

This chain joins TRBV2 and TRBJ1-5, with 10 bases that match TRBD1. The CDR3 is made up of 15 amino acids. In germline, CDR1 is SNHLY, CDR2 FYNNEI. The trim removed 2 bases at V and 6 bases at J, leaving 4 bases unmatched. CDR3 sequence reads: CASSEYGTGVQPQHF. The CDR3 DNA reads as TGTGCCAGCAGTGAATACGGGACAGGGGTTCAGCCCCAGCATTTT. The whole variable domain, filled in from reference TRBV2 and TRBJ1-5, reads EPEVTQTPSHQVTQMGQEVILRCVPISNHLYFYWYRQILGQKVEFLVSFYNNEISEKSEIFDDQFSVERPDGSNFTLKIRSTKLEDSAMYFCASSEYGTGVQPQHFGDGTRLSIL.

The V gene is TRBV19, the J gene TRBJ1-1; D possibly corresponds to TRBD1 (5 bases). CDR3 length: 13 amino acids. V gave up 6 bases and J gave up 4 bases, with 12 bases separating them. The germline CDR1 and CDR2 sequences are LNHDA and SQIVND (reference sequence). CDR3 sequence: CASSRRGGTEAFF. The DNA for the CDR3 is TGTGCCAGTAGCCGTCGGGGGGGCACTGAAGCTTTCTTT.

This clone showed up just a few times. The chain uses TRBV19 and TRBJ1-2; possibly TRBD1 for D (6 bases). Trimming cost V 3 bases and J 5 bases, with 16 bases left between them. Germline CDR1 is LNHDA and CDR2 is SQIVND (reference sequence). This CDR3 contains 15 residues. The CDR3 coding sequence is TGTGCCAGTAGTATCGCTGACAGGAGGAATTATGGCTACACCTTC. Encoded protein: CASSIADRRNYGYTF.

J is TRBJ1-3 and V is TRBV7-9; no clear D. Between the trimmed V and J ends, which lost 5 bases and 4 bases, there was a span of 12 bases. The CDR3 runs to 14 residues. Germline V gives CDR1 SEHNR, CDR2 FQNEAQ (reference sequence). The CDR3 nucleotides read TGTGCCAGCAGCGGGAGTAAATCCGGAAACACCATATATTTT. It yields the protein CASSGSKSGNTIYF.

This clone was counted once. The CDR3 sequence: CASTLSRGETGYEQYF. The CDR3 DNA reads as TGTGCCAGCACCCTAAGCCGCGGGGAGACGGGCTACGAGCAGTACTTC. The chain links TRBV21-1 to TRBJ2-7; the table's D call, TRBD2, has no DNA check behind it. TRBV21-1 is a documented pseudogene. The CDR3 has 16 amino acids.

The rearrangement joins TRBV9 to TRBJ2-2; 10 nucleotides line up with TRBD2. Germline lookup yields CDR1 SGDLS and CDR2 YYNGEE. V was pared by 4 bases and J by 6 bases, with 6 bases of the junction left unmatched. The CDR3 has 15 residues. In DNA form, the CDR3 reads TGTGCCAGCAGCACCCTAGCGGGAGAAGCCGGGGAGCTGTTTTTT. It specifies CASSTLAGEAGELFF.

This clone appeared a few times. CDR3 amino acids: CASGRDTEAFF. The CDR3 DNA reads as TGCGCCAGCGGCAGGGACACTGAAGCTTTCTTT. The gene calls are TRBV10-2 and TRBJ1-1, with a weak D call TRBD1 (5 bases). Per the germline V gene, CDR1 is WSHSY and CDR2 is SAAADI. The CDR3 runs to 11 residues. V was clipped by 8 bases and J by 3 bases, with 7 bases between them.

The rearrangement links TRBV4-1 to TRBJ1-5; unclear D gene. Germline V gene data show CDR1 as MGHRA and CDR2 as YSYEKL. The CDR3 consists of 15 residues. Trimming took off 0 bases at V and 7 bases at J, with 13 bases between the two ends. In DNA form, the CDR3 reads TGCGCCAGCAGCCAAGATGCCGCGGGTTCCCAGCCCCAGCATTTT. Protein: CASSQDAAGSQPQHF.

This chain links TRBV28 with TRBJ2-4; maybe TRBD1 (5 bases). V lost 3 bases to trimming and J lost 0 bases, with 18 bases between them. This CDR3 comprises 18 residues. CDR1 and CDR2 from the germline V gene are MDHEN and SYDVKM. CDR3 region: CASSFSGFKGVAKNIQYF. DNA of the CDR3: TGTGCCAGCAGTTTTTCAGGCTTTAAAGGGGTAGCCAAAAACATTCAGTACTTC. Using reference TRBV28 and TRBJ2-4 for the parts outside the CDR3, the full variable domain is DVKVTQSSRYLVKRTGEKVFLECVQDMDHENMFWYRQDPGLGLRLIYFSYDVKMKEKGDIPEGYSVSREKKERFSLILESASTNQTSMYLCASSFSGFKGVAKNIQYFGAGTRLSVL.

V and J are TRBV5-1 and TRBJ1-5, with D perhaps matching TRBD1 (6 bases). The length of the CDR3 is 15 residues. Germline CDR1 SGHRS, CDR2 YFSETQ. Trimming shortened V by 3 bases and J by 2 bases, and 12 bases separated the two germline ends. CDR3 residues: CASSSTGLGNQPQHF. CDR3 sequence (DNA): TGCGCCAGCAGCTCGACAGGTTTGGGCAATCAGCCCCAGCATTTT.